This T cell receptor beta chain was documented in a study of control samples from healthy donors and cancer patients. Assay used: immunoSEQ multiplex PCR; TCRdb lists only in-frame clones, some missing. The sample comprises approximately 97,000 clones, 92% of which are singletons, and 2% to 2.5% rests with the top ten. The trim removed 0 bases at V and 6 bases at J, leaving 7 bases unmatched. This CDR3 is built from 15 residues. Germline V gives CDR1 SGHNT, CDR2 YYREEE (reference sequence). The chain has TRBV5-4 and TRBJ1-1; 8 bases agree with TRBD1. The sequence came from a young woman in good health. The sample taken for sequencing was blood. The CDR3 loop is CASSLEGQAGAEAFF. As DNA, the CDR3 is TGTGCCAGCAGCTTGGAGGGACAGGCGGGCGCTGAAGCTTTCTTT.